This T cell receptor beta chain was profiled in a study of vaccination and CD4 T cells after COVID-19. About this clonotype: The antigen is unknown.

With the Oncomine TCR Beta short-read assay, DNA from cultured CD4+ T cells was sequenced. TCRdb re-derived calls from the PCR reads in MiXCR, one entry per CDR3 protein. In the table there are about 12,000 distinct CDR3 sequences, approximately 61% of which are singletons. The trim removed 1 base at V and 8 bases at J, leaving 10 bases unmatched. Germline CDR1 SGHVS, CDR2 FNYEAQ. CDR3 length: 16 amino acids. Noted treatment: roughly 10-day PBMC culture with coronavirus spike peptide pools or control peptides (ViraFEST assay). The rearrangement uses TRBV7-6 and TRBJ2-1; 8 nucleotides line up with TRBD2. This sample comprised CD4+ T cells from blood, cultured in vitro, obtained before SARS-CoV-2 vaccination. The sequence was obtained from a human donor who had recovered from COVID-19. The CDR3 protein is CASSLGGPAGADEQFF. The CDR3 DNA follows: TGTGCCAGCAGCTTAGGGGGGCCAGCGGGAGCAGATGAGCAGTTCTTC.